The source of this TCR beta chain is a study of T cell responses to AZD1222 COVID-19 vaccine. Study observations and caveats: Targeting of unmutated variant regions was reportedly seen in nearly half of spike-specific TCRs.

Measured with immunoSEQ multiplex PCR; TCRdb has only the in-frame clones, and not every one. The repertoire includes approximately 70,000 clones, 70% to 90% of them detected once, and 4.8% sits in the top ten. The CDR3 extends over 13 amino acids. Germline V lookup: CDR1 SGDLS, CDR2 YYNGEE. The V end was cut by 2 bases, the J end by 7 bases, with 13 bases between. Note on this clone: Its matching antigen is unknown.

The sample in question was peripheral blood, obtained 28 days after the second dose of the MenACWY control vaccine. The TCR comes from an adult who received the MenACWY meningococcal vaccine as a control. The chain couples TRBV9 to TRBJ2-7; D is possibly TRBD2 (6 bases). For the CDR3, the DNA is TGTGCCAGCAGCGTGGAGGGGTTGGGAGAGCAGTACTTC. It is translated as CASSVEGLGEQYF.